This passage covers 9 T cell receptor beta chains from one sample sequenced in a study of early T cells in non-severe SARS-CoV-2 infection. TCRdb passed the 5' RACE reads through MiXCR, listing each CDR3 protein once. This sample yields 70,000 or so distinct CDR3 sequences, of which about 12% are seen a single time; 0.95% to 1.5% belongs to the top ten. The sequenced sample consisted of whole blood. These receptors were obtained from an adult who was a healthcare worker with PCR-confirmed SARS-CoV-2 infection or an uninfected control (not recorded which).

In this sample, this clonotype turned up many times. The chain couples TRBV20-1 to TRBJ2-7; the D is unclear. The CDR3 runs to 10 residues. CDR1 and CDR2 (germline): DFQATT, SNEGSKA (reference sequence). Trimming left V 6 bases short and J 4 bases short, with 7 bases between. The CDR3 region is CSALKYEQYF. CDR3 coding DNA: TGCAGTGCCCTTAAGTACGAGCAGTACTTC.

CDR3 residues: CAISEGQLMNTEAFF. The CDR3 DNA reads TGTGCCATCAGTGAAGGACAGTTGATGAACACTGAAGCTTTCTTT. The chain joins TRBV10-3 to TRBJ1-1, with D perhaps matching TRBD1 (6 bases). Germline V gene lookup returns CDR1 ENHRY and CDR2 SYGVKD. CDR3 length: 15 amino acids. V shed 3 bases and J shed 0 bases, with 11 bases lying between them.

This clonotype was detected ten times or more. V usage is TRBV11-2 and J usage is TRBJ2-7; 8 bases agree with TRBD2. The trim removed 6 bases at V and 4 bases at J, leaving 11 bases unmatched. Germline CDR1 reads SGHAT; CDR2 reads FQNNGV. The CDR3 runs to 15 residues. CDR3 in amino acids: CASSSLKREGYEQYF. CDR3 in DNA: TGTGCCAGCAGTTCGTTAAAACGGGAGGGTTACGAGCAGTACTTC. Combining the CDR3 with reference TRBV11-2 and TRBJ2-7 gives the whole variable domain EAGVAQSPRYKIIEKRQSVAFWCNPISGHATLYWYQQILGQGPKLLIQFQNNGVVDDSQLPKDRFSAERLKGVDSTLKIQPAKLEDSAVYLCASSSLKREGYEQYFGPGTRLTVT.

Ten or more counts support this clonotype. CDR3 in amino acids: CASSFDRGLRLSYNEQFF. The CDR3 nucleotides read TGTGCCAGCAGTTTCGACAGGGGGTTAAGATTGTCCTACAATGAGCAGTTCTTC. The chain is built from TRBV12-3 or TRBV12-4 and TRBJ2-1, with 9 bases aligning to TRBD1. The junction had 10 bases not matched to a gene; V was cut back by 3 bases and J by 1 base. The CDR3 contains 18 residues.

This clonotype has ten or more counts. The DNA of the CDR3 is TGTGCCAGCAGTTCAGGGACACTAGCCAAAAACATTCAGTACTTC. Protein product: CASSSGTLAKNIQYF. This chain links TRBV6-2 or TRBV6-3 with TRBJ2-4; D may be TRBD1 (6 bases). The germline V gene has CDR1 MNHEY and CDR2 SVGEGT. V dropped 4 bases and J dropped 0 bases, with 10 bases sitting between them. This CDR3 is 15 amino acids long.

This clonotype was detected many times. The chain links TRBV5-4 to TRBJ1-1, with a weak D call TRBD1 (6 bases). CDR3 length: 11 residues. CDR1 is SGHNT, CDR2 YYREEE, per germline (reference sequence). Deletions cut 1 base from V and 10 bases from J, with 8 bases between. CDR3 residues: CASSLRGGAFF. The CDR3 nucleotides read TGTGCCAGCAGCTTGAGGGGGGGAGCTTTCTTT.

This clonotype showed up many times. The rearrangement links TRBV19 to TRBJ2-5, with TRBD1 identical over 7 bases. The CDR3 runs to 14 residues. Losses at the gene ends were 10 bases for V and 3 bases for J; bases not matched to a gene: 11. Germline lookup yields CDR1 LNHDA and CDR2 SQIVND (reference sequence). CDR3 sequence reads: CATTDSGGEETQYF. CDR3 in DNA: TGTGCCACTACCGACTCAGGGGGAGAAGAGACCCAGTACTTC.

The chain recombines TRBV29-1 with TRBJ1-1; 7 nucleotides agree with TRBD1. The V gene's germline CDR1 is SQVTM and CDR2 ANQGSEA. Trimming at V came to 8 bases and at J to 7 bases, leaving 13 bases not matched to a gene. The CDR3 contains 13 residues. CDR3 amino acids: CSTRQGSNFEAFF. In nucleotides, the CDR3 is TGCAGCACCCGACAGGGTTCCAACTTTGAAGCTTTCTTT.

This clonotype was recorded many times. The rearrangement joins TRBV27 to TRBJ2-1; 12 bases are shared with TRBD2. V dropped 4 bases and J dropped 4; count of bases not matched to a gene: 5. This CDR3 contains 16 residues. CDR1 and CDR2 (germline): MNHEY, SMNVEV (reference sequence). The CDR3 sequence: CASSSLTSGSYNEQFF. In DNA form, the CDR3 reads TGTGCCAGCAGTTCCCTGACTAGCGGGAGTTACAATGAGCAGTTCTTC.